This T cell receptor beta chain was captured in a study of T-cell memory formation after mild COVID-19. The V and J ends lost 7 bases and 6 bases respectively, with 19 bases between them. The germline V gene has CDR1 MNHNY and CDR2 SVGAGI (reference sequence). The CDR3 covers 15 residues. TCRdb called the 5' RACE reads again in MiXCR, with one record for every CDR3 protein. The sample lists about 430,000 distinct CDR3 sequences, 24% occurring once. V and J are TRBV6-6 and TRBJ2-1; possibly TRBD1 for D (7 bases). The clonotype originates from an adult woman who had mild COVID-19 (a few samples of this study predate the infection). Cell type and time point are not known. The sample consisted of PBMCs or a T cell subset sorted from them (not recorded which). The CDR3 DNA is TGTGCCAGCAACCGGGGGCAGGGGGTTGGCAATGAGCAGTTCTTC. Protein product: CASNRGQGVGNEQFF.